A selection of T cell receptor beta chains follows, all from one sample in a study of vaccination and CD4 T cells after COVID-19. TCRdb reprocessed the PCR reads via MiXCR and lists one record per CDR3 protein. This table has roughly 6,800 distinct CDR3 sequences, approximately 35% appearing once. Their target antigens are unknown. The sequencing sample was made of CD4+ T cells from blood, cultured in vitro. All receptors derive from a human donor in good health. Each CDR3 is given with its conserved first and last residue. Each record gives: V gene, clone size, J gene, D gene, CDR3 DNA, CDR3 protein. A D gene is named only where the DNA matches it firmly. Clone size appears in some rows only: once, few, many, or a class for an expanded clone.

v_call: TRBV6-1
clone_size: NA
j_call: TRBJ1-6
d_call: NA
cdr3_nt: TGTGCCAGCAGTGCTACCGGGACTCTAAGATCACCCCTCCACTTT
cdr3_aa: CASSATGTLRSPLHF

v_call: TRBV7-8
clone_size: once
j_call: TRBJ1-5
d_call: NA
cdr3_nt: TGTGCCAGCAGCGTTACAACCGGGACTTTAAATCAGCCCCAGCATTTT
cdr3_aa: CASSVTTGTLNQPQHF

v_call: TRBV7-9
clone_size: NA
j_call: TRBJ2-3
d_call: NA
cdr3_nt: TGTGCCAGCAGCTTAGCGGCAGATACGCAGTATTTT
cdr3_aa: CASSLAADTQYF

v_call: TRBV20-1
clone_size: few
j_call: TRBJ2-7
d_call: TRBD2
cdr3_nt: TGCAGTGCTAGGCTGCGGGAGGGCCGGGGGGCCGAGCAGTACTTC
cdr3_aa: CSARLREGRGAEQYF

v_call: TRBV6-1
clone_size: NA
j_call: TRBJ1-6
d_call: NA
cdr3_nt: TGTGCCAGCAGTATTCGGACGGTGGATAATTCACCCCTCCACTTT
cdr3_aa: CASSIRTVDNSPLHF

v_call: TRBV11-2
clone_size: few
j_call: TRBJ1-1
d_call: NA
cdr3_nt: TGTGCCCACGGTAGGAACACTGAAGCTTTCTTT
cdr3_aa: CAHGRNTEAFF

v_call: TRBV7-9
clone_size: NA
j_call: TRBJ2-1
d_call: NA
cdr3_nt: TGTGCCAGCAGCCCCGGCAGGATAAACAATGAGCAGTTCTTC
cdr3_aa: CASSPGRINNEQFF

v_call: TRBV28
clone_size: NA
j_call: TRBJ2-5
d_call: NA
cdr3_nt: TGTGCCAGCAGTTCAGACAAAGAGACCCAGTACTTC
cdr3_aa: CASSSDKETQYF

v_call: TRBV29-1
clone_size: NA
j_call: TRBJ1-6
d_call: TRBD1
cdr3_nt: TGCAGCGTTGGACAGGGTAATTCACCCCTCCACTTT
cdr3_aa: CSVGQGNSPLHF

v_call: TRBV6-1
clone_size: few
j_call: TRBJ1-1
d_call: NA
cdr3_nt: TGTGCCAGCAGTCCCTTACGGGCTGAAGCTTTCTTT
cdr3_aa: CASSPLRAEAFF

v_call: TRBV5-4
clone_size: NA
j_call: TRBJ2-1
d_call: TRBD2
cdr3_nt: TGTGCCAGCAGCTTGGTCGGAGCGGGGAGCTCCTACAATGAGCAGTTCTTC
cdr3_aa: CASSLVGAGSSYNEQFF

v_call: TRBV7-2
clone_size: NA
j_call: TRBJ2-7
d_call: NA
cdr3_nt: TGTGCCAGCAGCTTAGACCCGGACAGCAGCTCCTACGAGCAGTACTTC
cdr3_aa: CASSLDPDSSSYEQYF

v_call: TRBV20-1
clone_size: NA
j_call: TRBJ2-7
d_call: NA
cdr3_nt: TGCAGGGCCGGGATACTCGGACGATACGAGCAGTACTTC
cdr3_aa: CRAGILGRYEQYF

v_call: TRBV7-6
clone_size: NA
j_call: TRBJ2-1
d_call: TRBD1
cdr3_nt: TGTGCCAGCAGCTTAGTGTTAGGACAGGGGTCTTTACGTGAGCAGTTCTTC
cdr3_aa: CASSLVLGQGSLREQFF

v_call: TRBV20-1
clone_size: medium-sized
j_call: TRBJ1-5
d_call: NA
cdr3_nt: TGCAGTGCTAGGGATCTTGCTTGGAATAGCAATCAGCCCCAGCATTTT
cdr3_aa: CSARDLAWNSNQPQHF

v_call: TRBV19
clone_size: NA
j_call: TRBJ1-5
d_call: NA
cdr3_nt: TGTGCCAGTAGTAAAGGGGGAAGCCAGCCCCAGCATTTT
cdr3_aa: CASSKGGSQPQHF

v_call: TRBV19
clone_size: NA
j_call: TRBJ2-5
d_call: TRBD2
cdr3_nt: TGTGCCAGTTCCAGCGGGAGGTTAGAGACCCAGTACTTC
cdr3_aa: CASSSGRLETQYF

v_call: TRBV11-2
clone_size: once
j_call: TRBJ2-7
d_call: TRBD1
cdr3_nt: TGTGCCAGCAGTCGAATTACAGGGGTCGGGCAGTACTTC
cdr3_aa: CASSRITGVGQYF

v_call: TRBV9
clone_size: NA
j_call: TRBJ1-2
d_call: NA
cdr3_nt: TGTGCCAGCAGCGTAGACAGGGTAGGAGGCTACACCTTC
cdr3_aa: CASSVDRVGGYTF

v_call: TRBV7-9
clone_size: medium-sized
j_call: TRBJ2-5
d_call: TRBD1
cdr3_nt: TGTGCCAGCAGCTCACAAAGGGGGCTAGAGACCCAGTACTTC
cdr3_aa: CASSSQRGLETQYF

v_call: TRBV20-1
clone_size: NA
j_call: TRBJ2-3
d_call: TRBD2
cdr3_nt: TGCAGTGCTAGAGTCCCGAGCGGGGGCAGAGATACGCAGTATTTT
cdr3_aa: CSARVPSGGRDTQYF

v_call: TRBV20-1
clone_size: NA
j_call: TRBJ2-5
d_call: NA
cdr3_nt: TGCAGTGCTAGAGATGAGAGGGGAGAGACCCAGTACTTC
cdr3_aa: CSARDERGETQYF

v_call: TRBV5-4
clone_size: few
j_call: TRBJ1-2
d_call: NA
cdr3_nt: TGTGCCAGCAGCACATACAACTATGGCTACACCTTC
cdr3_aa: CASSTYNYGYTF

v_call: TRBV27
clone_size: NA
j_call: TRBJ1-2
d_call: TRBD1
cdr3_nt: TGTGCCGGCAGTACCACACGGGACAGGGTTTATGGCTACACCTTC
cdr3_aa: CAGSTTRDRVYGYTF

v_call: TRBV6-5
clone_size: NA
j_call: TRBJ1-1
d_call: NA
cdr3_nt: TGTGCCAGCAGTTACTCCGACAGTGGGAACACTGAAGCTTTCTTT
cdr3_aa: CASSYSDSGNTEAFF

v_call: TRBV5-8
clone_size: NA
j_call: TRBJ2-5
d_call: TRBD2
cdr3_nt: TGTGCCAGCAGCCACCGCGGGAGAGGAGGGGAGACCCAGTACTTC
cdr3_aa: CASSHRGRGGETQYF

v_call: TRBV25-1
clone_size: few
j_call: TRBJ1-2
d_call: TRBD1
cdr3_nt: TGTGCCAGCAGTGAAGTAGGGACAGGGGGCTATGGCTACACCTTC
cdr3_aa: CASSEVGTGGYGYTF

v_call: TRBV27
clone_size: few
j_call: TRBJ2-7
d_call: TRBD1
cdr3_nt: TGTGCCAGCAGTCCAACGACAGGGCAGGCCGAGCAGTACTTC
cdr3_aa: CASSPTTGQAEQYF

v_call: TRBV7-9
clone_size: medium-sized
j_call: TRBJ2-7
d_call: NA
cdr3_nt: TGTGCCAGCAGCTTAGCCTCCGTGGCAGGCAGCGAGCAGTACTTC
cdr3_aa: CASSLASVAGSEQYF

v_call: TRBV20-1
clone_size: NA
j_call: TRBJ2-1
d_call: TRBD1
cdr3_nt: TGCAGTGCTAGAGGCAGAGGGACAGGCTGGGATGAGCAGTTCTTC
cdr3_aa: CSARGRGTGWDEQFF

v_call: TRBV6-1
clone_size: NA
j_call: TRBJ2-5
d_call: NA
cdr3_nt: TGTGCCAGCAGTGATTCGTGGAAAGAGACCCAGTACTTC
cdr3_aa: CASSDSWKETQYF

v_call: TRBV27
clone_size: medium-sized
j_call: TRBJ2-5
d_call: NA
cdr3_nt: TGTGCCAGCAGTCCCCAGGGACCCCTACCTGGGACCCAGTACTTC
cdr3_aa: CASSPQGPLPGTQYF

v_call: TRBV5-1
clone_size: NA
j_call: TRBJ2-7
d_call: NA
cdr3_nt: TGCGCCAGCAGCTTGATAGGCCCCACCTACGAGCAGTACTTC
cdr3_aa: CASSLIGPTYEQYF

v_call: TRBV15
clone_size: few
j_call: TRBJ1-1
d_call: NA
cdr3_nt: TGTGCCACCAGCAGAGGAAGGGTGTTTGCCACTGAAGCTTTCTTT
cdr3_aa: CATSRGRVFATEAFF

v_call: TRBV6-1
clone_size: medium-sized
j_call: TRBJ2-5
d_call: NA
cdr3_nt: TGTGCCAGCACACCCTCGCAAGAGACCCAGTACTTC
cdr3_aa: CASTPSQETQYF

v_call: TRBV10-3
clone_size: NA
j_call: TRBJ2-3
d_call: NA
cdr3_nt: TGTGCCATCAAAAGTAGCCCGACAGATACGCAGTATTTT
cdr3_aa: CAIKSSPTDTQYF

v_call: TRBV19
clone_size: few
j_call: TRBJ2-7
d_call: TRBD2
cdr3_nt: TGTGCCAGCCGTGGGGGGGGTCGCCGCGAGCAGTACTTC
cdr3_aa: CASRGGGRREQYF

v_call: TRBV20-1
clone_size: NA
j_call: TRBJ2-7
d_call: NA
cdr3_nt: TGCAGTGCGACGAGTAAGCGGGCAACCTACGAGCAGTACTTC
cdr3_aa: CSATSKRATYEQYF

v_call: TRBV20-1
clone_size: medium-sized
j_call: TRBJ1-2
d_call: NA
cdr3_nt: TGCAGTGCCTGGGCCAGGGAGAAGGGCTACACCTTC
cdr3_aa: CSAWAREKGYTF

v_call: TRBV6-2/TRBV6-3
clone_size: NA
j_call: TRBJ1-2
d_call: TRBD1
cdr3_nt: TGTGCCAGCAGTTACTCCTCGACAGGGAGCGGCTACACCTTC
cdr3_aa: CASSYSSTGSGYTF

v_call: TRBV27
clone_size: few
j_call: TRBJ2-1
d_call: TRBD1
cdr3_nt: TGTGCCAGCAGGTCAGGGGGATCTATGGGCAATGAGCAGTTCTTC
cdr3_aa: CASRSGGSMGNEQFF

v_call: TRBV19
clone_size: few
j_call: TRBJ2-7
d_call: NA
cdr3_nt: TGTGCCAGTAGTATAGGTGGAGGGGGGTCATACGAGCAGTACTTC
cdr3_aa: CASSIGGGGSYEQYF